The TCR beta chain under discussion was sequenced for a study of blood T cell repertoires in COVID-19. Whole-study context: COVID-19 samples, acute and convalescent, were from the United States, Italy and Spain. Sources were T cells, B-cell-depleted T cells, or PBMCs; the material itself was cDNA or gDNA.

The CDR3 length is 15 residues. The germline V gene has CDR1 SGDLS and CDR2 YYNGEE. Trimming pared 4 bases from V and 5 bases from J, leaving 18 bases between. TCRdb's copy holds only in-frame clones and misses some; the assay was immunoSEQ multiplex PCR. The table records about 230,000 clones, under 90% of them present only once. This clonotype originated in a woman over 75 with active or convalescent COVID-19. Sequenced: peripheral blood. This chain uses TRBV9 with TRBJ1-1; no clear D. As DNA, the CDR3 is TGTGCCAGCAGCCTTACGTCCTCATACGGGACTGAAGCTTTCTTT. Residues: CASSLTSSYGTEAFF.